A single sample is the source of the 7 T cell receptor beta chains below, sequenced in a study of blood T cell repertoires in COVID-19. Profiling relied on immunoSEQ multiplex PCR, and the TCRdb table lists in-frame clones only, not all of them. The table has some 80,000 clones, more than 60% seen once. The specimen sequenced was peripheral blood. These receptors came from a woman aged 80 or over with active or convalescent COVID-19.

V is TRBV5-1 and J is TRBJ1-2; D possibly corresponds to TRBD1 (6 bases). Germline V gene sequence: CDR1 SGHRS, CDR2 YFSETQ. Trimming pared 3 bases from V and 8 bases from J, leaving 17 bases between. This CDR3 is built from 14 residues. The CDR3 protein is CASSSTPGVGGYTF. The CDR3 DNA sequence: TGCGCCAGCAGCTCAACCCCAGGGGTCGGAGGCTACACCTTC.

This chain joins TRBV7-8 and TRBJ2-6; 9 nucleotides match TRBD1. Trimming took 7 bases from V and 2 from J; bases not matched to a gene: 9. Germline V gene sequence: CDR1 SGHVS, CDR2 FQNEAQ. The CDR3 has 17 amino acids. The CDR3 protein is CASNAQGALAGANVLTF. For the CDR3, the DNA is TGTGCCAGCAACGCACAGGGGGCCTTAGCTGGGGCCAACGTCCTGACTTTC.

This chain connects TRBV7-8 to TRBJ1-1, with a weak D call TRBD1 (6 bases). The CDR3 runs 14 residues. Between the trimmed V and J ends, which lost 6 bases and 4 bases, there was a span of 15 bases. From germline, CDR1 is SGHVS and CDR2 FQNEAQ. The CDR3 loop is CASSTGSPATEAFF. The CDR3 nucleotides read TGTGCCAGCAGTACAGGGTCCCCGGCCACTGAAGCTTTCTTT.

The rearrangement uses TRBV10-3 and TRBJ2-3; D might be TRBD2 (7 bases). V lost 6 bases and J lost 2, with 18 bases in between. The CDR3 is 16 amino acids. The germline CDR1 and CDR2 sequences are ENHRY and SYGVKD. The CDR3 here is CAIRGSAGDTTDTQYF. CDR3 nucleotides: TGTGCCATCAGGGGGTCTGCGGGGGACACCACAGATACGCAGTATTTT.

The chain is built from TRBV19 and TRBJ1-1; no clear D gene. Deletions cut 3 bases from V and 0 bases from J, with 5 bases between. The CDR3 extends over 13 amino acids. Germline CDR1 LNHDA, CDR2 SQIVND (reference sequence). The DNA for the CDR3 is TGTGCCAGTAGTATGCGGGTGAACACTGAAGCTTTCTTT. Translated: CASSMRVNTEAFF.

There are a few counts of this clone. The rearrangement links TRBV30 to TRBJ1-5; 7 nucleotides match TRBD1. CDR1 is GTSNPN and CDR2 is SVGIG in the germline V gene (reference sequence). V lost 1 base to trimming and J lost 0 bases; unmatched junction nucleotides: 9. The CDR3 totals 17 residues. The CDR3 DNA reads as TGTGCCTGGAGTGAGGGACAGATATTCTATAGCAATCAGCCCCAGCATTTT. Protein product: CAWSEGQIFYSNQPQHF.

The chain combines TRBV5-1 with TRBJ2-7, with D possibly TRBD1 on 6 matching bases. From germline, CDR1 is SGHRS and CDR2 YFSETQ. The CDR3 runs 14 residues. V lost 4 bases to trimming and J lost 0 bases, with 11 bases between them. The CDR3 protein is CASSSRGISYEQYF. The CDR3 DNA sequence: TGCGCCAGCAGCAGTAGGGGGATCTCCTACGAGCAGTACTTC.